One T cell receptor (beta chain) is described in this entry. Its target is not known. The record originates from a study of persistence of HIV-infected CD4 T cells. Study summary: Median time on suppressive ART was about eight years. General study results and limits: CMV- and Gag-responding cells had lower TCRbeta richness than CD3/CD28-responding cells.

The stimulus was an HIV-1 Gag 15-mer peptide pool, about 1 ug/peptide/mL. CD40L/CD69 double-negative CD45RO-high memory CD4+ T cells were collected. These HIV-1-infected adults initiated suppressive ART in chronic infection. Germline assignment: CDR1 SGDLS and CDR2 YYNGEE. The CDR3 totals 15 residues. V lost 0 bases and J lost 0, with 10 bases in between. This was the immunoSEQ version 4 assay in survey mode. Profiling relied on immunoSEQ multiplex PCR, and the TCRdb table lists in-frame clones only, not all of them. The table shows under 40,000 clones, with roughly four fifths occurring only once. Sequences were derived from CD4+ T cells sorted from PBMCs after approximately 18-hour stimulation, sampled from a patient who received antiretroviral therapy. This receptor was identified in an adult woman with HIV who was CMV-seropositive. This rearrangement joins TRBV9 to TRBJ2-7, with TRBD1 as a possible D gene (6 bases). The CDR3 bases are TGTGCCAGCAGCGTAGCCGGGGACATCTCCTACGAGCAGTACTTC. This sequence encodes CASSVAGDISYEQYF.